These 12 T cell receptor beta chains came from one sample sequenced in a study of Ad26.COV2.S vaccination and SARS-CoV-2 variants. Sequencing was performed with immunoSEQ multiplex PCR; in TCRdb, only in-frame clones are kept and a portion is missing. The data show 250,000 or so clones, approximately 88% seen once. As for treatment: approximately 18 received Ad26.COV2.S at low or high dose, single or two shots; roughly five received placebo; per-sample allocation not given. Samples were taken on day 63 after the first vaccine or placebo injection. The sample here was peripheral blood, taken in a trial of Ad26.COV2.S vaccine versus placebo. The receptors come from a person aged 18-60 years who received the Ad26.COV2.S COVID-19 vaccine or a placebo.

The genes are TRBV11-2 and TRBJ1-2, with D possibly TRBD1 on 5 matching bases. Germline V gene lookup returns CDR1 SGHAT and CDR2 FQNNGV. The CDR3 has 14 amino acids. Trimming shortened V by 1 base and J by 1 base, and 7 bases separated the two germline ends. CDR3 DNA: TGTGCCAGCAGCTTAGGGGGCGTTAACTATGGCTACACCTTC. Protein sequence: CASSLGGVNYGYTF.

The chain links TRBV19 to TRBJ2-1, with 12 bases fitting TRBD2. Trimming cost V 5 bases and J 6 bases; bases outside gene matches: 5. The CDR3 spans 15 residues. The germline V gene has CDR1 LNHDA and CDR2 SQIVND (reference sequence). The CDR3 DNA reads as TGTGCCAGTAGTGGGAGGACTAGCGGGATCAATGAGCAGTTCTTC. Protein: CASSGRTSGINEQFF.

The chain links TRBV9 to TRBJ2-7; the D gene is possibly TRBD2 (6 bases). The V and J ends lost 3 bases and 3 bases respectively, with 16 bases between them. The CDR3 has 15 residues. CDR1 is SGDLS, CDR2 YYNGEE, per germline. This CDR3 reads CASSAPGRGHYEQYF. In nucleotides, the CDR3 is TGTGCCAGCAGCGCCCCAGGGCGGGGCCACTACGAGCAGTACTTC.

The sample holds one count of this clone. The chain uses TRBV6-6 and TRBJ1-3; 10 nucleotides agree with TRBD1. The CDR3 is 12 residues long. V gave up 7 bases and J gave up 13 bases; unmatched junction bases: 7. CDR1 is MNHNY and CDR2 is SVGAGI in the germline V gene (reference sequence). CDR3 sequence (DNA): TGTGCCAGCAATCGGGACAGGGGTATAATATATTTT. Amino acid sequence: CASNRDRGIIYF.

The chain employs TRBV2 and TRBJ1-6, with 8 bases that match TRBD1. The ends lost 6 bases at V and 10 bases at J; junction bases unmatched: 5. CDR3 size: 13 residues. Germline V gene lookup returns CDR1 SNHLY and CDR2 FYNNEI. The CDR3 coding sequence is TGTGCCAGCAGAGACAGGGGCCAATCACCCCTCCACTTT. Its translation is CASRDRGQSPLHF.

V is TRBV6-2 or TRBV6-3 and J is TRBJ2-1, with 8 bases that match TRBD1. This CDR3 region has 16 residues. The germline CDR1 and CDR2 sequences are MNHEY and SVGEGT. With V trimmed by 3 bases and J by 3 bases, 7 bases remained unmatched. Here the CDR3 reads CASSYTTGENYNEQFF. CDR3 nucleotides: TGTGCCAGCAGTTATACGACAGGGGAAAACTACAATGAGCAGTTCTTC.

The chain joins TRBV29-1 to TRBJ2-7; the D gene is possibly TRBD1 (5 bases). This CDR3 region has 9 residues. Per germline, CDR1 SQVTM and CDR2 ANQGSEA. CDR3 nucleotide sequence: TGCAGCGTTGAAGTCGTGGACACGGTC. This sequence encodes CSVEVVDTV.

The rearrangement uses TRBV19 and TRBJ1-5, with TRBD1 identical over 9 bases. The V segment lost 4 bases and the J segment 2 bases; nucleotides outside the gene matches: 12. This CDR3 region has 18 residues. Germline V gene data show CDR1 as LNHDA and CDR2 as SQIVND (reference sequence). The CDR3 loop reads CASSKDRGFVGGNQPQHF. CDR3 bases: TGTGCCAGTAGTAAGGACAGGGGCTTTGTCGGCGGCAATCAGCCCCAGCATTTT.

This sequence joins TRBV5-1 and TRBJ2-7; 7 positions match TRBD1. V gave up 1 base and J gave up 2 bases; unmatched junction bases: 6. The germline V gene has CDR1 SGHRS and CDR2 YFSETQ. The CDR3 is 15 amino acids. In DNA, the CDR3 is TGCGCCAGCAGCTTGCAAGGGGGCGACCCCTACGAGCAGTACTTC. Translated, it gives CASSLQGGDPYEQYF.

The chain carries TRBV9 and TRBJ2-1; the match to TRBD2 covers 10 bases. With V trimmed by 0 bases and J by 10 bases, 7 bases remained unmatched. Per the germline V gene, CDR1 is SGDLS and CDR2 is YYNGEE. This CDR3 comprises 15 residues. CDR3: CASSVEAGGLGEQFF. DNA of the CDR3: TGTGCCAGCAGCGTAGAAGCGGGGGGGCTGGGCGAGCAGTTCTTC.

V gene TRBV4-1 combines with J gene TRBJ2-2; 8 nucleotides line up with TRBD2. With V trimmed by 4 bases and J by 6 bases, 10 bases remained unmatched. Germline CDR1 MGHRA, CDR2 YSYEKL. This CDR3 has 16 amino acids. CDR3 sequence: CASSPREGGRSGELFF. CDR3 DNA sequence: TGCGCCAGCAGCCCCCGGGAGGGGGGGCGGTCCGGGGAGCTGTTTTTT.

This clone was seen a handful of times. V is TRBV6-6 and J is TRBJ1-5; D is perhaps TRBD1 (6 bases). The CDR3 has 16 amino acids. The germline gives CDR1 MNHNY, CDR2 SVGAGI (reference sequence). V lost 5 bases and J lost 0, with 14 bases in between. Here the CDR3 DNA reads TGTGCCAGCAGTCGAGGGGGGGTATTTAGCAATCAGCCCCAGCATTTT. Translating it yields CASSRGGVFSNQPQHF.